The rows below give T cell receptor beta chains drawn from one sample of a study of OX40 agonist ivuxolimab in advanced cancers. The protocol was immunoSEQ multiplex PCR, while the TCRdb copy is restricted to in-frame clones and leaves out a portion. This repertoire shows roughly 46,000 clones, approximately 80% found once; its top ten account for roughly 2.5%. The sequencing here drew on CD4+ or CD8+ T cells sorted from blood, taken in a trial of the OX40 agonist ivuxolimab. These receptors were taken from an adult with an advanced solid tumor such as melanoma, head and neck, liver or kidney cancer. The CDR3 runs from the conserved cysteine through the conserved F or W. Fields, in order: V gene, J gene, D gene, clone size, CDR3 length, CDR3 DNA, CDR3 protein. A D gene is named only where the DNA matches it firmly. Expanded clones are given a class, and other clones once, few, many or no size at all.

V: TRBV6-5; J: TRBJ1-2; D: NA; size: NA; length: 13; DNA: TGTGCCAGCCATGGGACGGATAACTATGGCTACACCTTC; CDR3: CASHGTDNYGYTF
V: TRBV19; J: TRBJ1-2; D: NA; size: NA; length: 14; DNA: TGTGCCAGTAGTATTACAGGGTTCGACTATGGCTACACCTTC; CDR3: CASSITGFDYGYTF
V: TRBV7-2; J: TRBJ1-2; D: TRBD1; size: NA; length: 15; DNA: TGTGCCAGCAGCTTTACAGGGGGCCGGGACTATGGCTACACCTTC; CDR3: CASSFTGGRDYGYTF
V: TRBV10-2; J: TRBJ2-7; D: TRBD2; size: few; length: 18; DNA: TGCGCCAGCAGCCTCGGGACTAGCGGGAGGAGGCGGGGCTACGAGCAGTACTTC; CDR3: CASSLGTSGRRRGYEQYF
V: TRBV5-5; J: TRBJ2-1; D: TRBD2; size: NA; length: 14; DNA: TGTGCCAGCAGCTCGGGACTAGCGCGCAATGAGCAGTTCTTC; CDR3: CASSSGLARNEQFF
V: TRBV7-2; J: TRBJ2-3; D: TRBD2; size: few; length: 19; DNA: TGTGCCAGCAGCTTAGCGGGTACTAGCGGGAGGGATCCCACAGATACGCAGTATTTT; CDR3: CASSLAGTSGRDPTDTQYF
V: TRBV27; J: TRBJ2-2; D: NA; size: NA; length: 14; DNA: TGTGCCAGTAAGACGGAGACGAACACCGGGGAGCTGTTTTTT; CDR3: CASKTETNTGELFF
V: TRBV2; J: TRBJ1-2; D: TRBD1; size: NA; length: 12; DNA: TGTGCCAGCGGGACAGGGGGGTATGGCTACACCTTC; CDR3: CASGTGGYGYTF
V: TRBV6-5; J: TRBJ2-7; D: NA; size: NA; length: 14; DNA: TGTGCCAGCAGTTACGGGGGTAACTCCTACGAGCAGTACTTC; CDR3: CASSYGGNSYEQYF
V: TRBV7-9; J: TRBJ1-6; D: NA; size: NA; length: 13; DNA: TGTGCCAGCAGCTCGGGACATAATTCACCCCTCCACTTT; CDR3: CASSSGHNSPLHF
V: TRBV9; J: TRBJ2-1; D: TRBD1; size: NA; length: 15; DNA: TGTGCCAGCAGCGTAGGACAGGGTACCTACAATGAGCAGTTCTTC; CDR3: CASSVGQGTYNEQFF
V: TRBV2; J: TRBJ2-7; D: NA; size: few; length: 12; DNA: TGTGCCAGCAGTCAGGGCACCTACGAGCAGTACTTC; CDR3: CASSQGTYEQYF
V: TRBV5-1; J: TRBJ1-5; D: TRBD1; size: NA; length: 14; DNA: TGCGCCAGCAGCGTAGGACAGGGCAACCAGCCCCAGCATTTT; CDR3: CASSVGQGNQPQHF
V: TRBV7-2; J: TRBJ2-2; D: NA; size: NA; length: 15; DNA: TGTGCCAGCAGCTTAGGAGGGGCGAACACCGGGGAGCTGTTTTTT; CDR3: CASSLGGANTGELFF
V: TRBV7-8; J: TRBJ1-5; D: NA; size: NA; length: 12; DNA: TGTGCCAGCAGCTTAGACGGTCAGCCCCAGCATTTT; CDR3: CASSLDGQPQHF
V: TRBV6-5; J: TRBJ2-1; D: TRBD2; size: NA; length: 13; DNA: TGTGCCAGCAGGGGACTAGCGGGGGTTGAGCAGTTCTTC; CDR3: CASRGLAGVEQFF
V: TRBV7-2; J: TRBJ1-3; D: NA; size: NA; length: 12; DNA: TGTGCCAGCAGCTCCATATGGAACACCATATATTTT; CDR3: CASSSIWNTIYF
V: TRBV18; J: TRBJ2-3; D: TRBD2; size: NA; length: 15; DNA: TGTGCCAGCTCACCCCGACTAGCGGGAGCAGATACGCAGTATTTT; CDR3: CASSPRLAGADTQYF
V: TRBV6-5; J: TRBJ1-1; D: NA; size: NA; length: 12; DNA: TGTGCCAGCAGTTATGAGGGGGCTGAAGCTTTCTTT; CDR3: CASSYEGAEAFF
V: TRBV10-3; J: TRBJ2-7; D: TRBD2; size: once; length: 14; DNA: TGTGCCATCAGTATACTAGCGGGAGCTAAAGAGCAGTACTTC; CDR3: CAISILAGAKEQYF
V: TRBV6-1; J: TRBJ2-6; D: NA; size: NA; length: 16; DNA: TGTGCCAGCAGTGAGGGCAGGGGATCCGGGGCCAACGTCCTGACTTTC; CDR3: CASSEGRGSGANVLTF
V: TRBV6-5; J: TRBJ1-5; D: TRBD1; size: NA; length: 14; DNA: TGTGCCAGCAGTTGGACAGGGGGATATCAGCCCCAGCATTTT; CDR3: CASSWTGGYQPQHF